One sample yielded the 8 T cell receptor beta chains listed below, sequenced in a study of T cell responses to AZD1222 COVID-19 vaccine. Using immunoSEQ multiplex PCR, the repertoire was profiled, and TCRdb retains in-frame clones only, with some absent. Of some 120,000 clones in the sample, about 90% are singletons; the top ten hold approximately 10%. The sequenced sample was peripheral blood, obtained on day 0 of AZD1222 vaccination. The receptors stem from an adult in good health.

The CDR3: CASSMVARQGTRGYTF. In nucleotides, the CDR3 is TGTGCCAGTAGTATGGTAGCCCGACAGGGGACGCGGGGCTACACCTTC. The genes are TRBV19 and TRBJ1-2; 8 bases are shared with TRBD1. The ends lost 3 bases at V and 8 bases at J; junction bases unmatched: 14. This CDR3 region has 16 residues. Germline loops: CDR1 LNHDA, CDR2 SQIVND (reference sequence).

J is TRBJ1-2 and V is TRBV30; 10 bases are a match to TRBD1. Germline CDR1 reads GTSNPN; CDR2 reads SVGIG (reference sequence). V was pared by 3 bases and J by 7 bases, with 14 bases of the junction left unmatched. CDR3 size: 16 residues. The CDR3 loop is CAWRVRQGAILGGYTF. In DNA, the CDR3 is TGTGCCTGGAGGGTACGACAGGGGGCGATATTAGGTGGCTACACCTTC.

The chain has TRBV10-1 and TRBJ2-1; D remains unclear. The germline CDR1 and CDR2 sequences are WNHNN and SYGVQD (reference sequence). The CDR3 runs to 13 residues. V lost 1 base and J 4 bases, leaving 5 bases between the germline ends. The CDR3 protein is CASSEWQYNEQFF. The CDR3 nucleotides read TGCGCCAGCAGTGAGTGGCAGTACAATGAGCAGTTCTTC.

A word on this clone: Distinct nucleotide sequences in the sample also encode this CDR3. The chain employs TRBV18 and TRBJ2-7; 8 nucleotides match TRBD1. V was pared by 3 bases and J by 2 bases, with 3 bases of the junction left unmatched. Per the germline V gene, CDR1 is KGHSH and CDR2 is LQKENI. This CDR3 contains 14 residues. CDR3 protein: CASSPRQGTYEQYF. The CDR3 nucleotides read TGTGCCAGCTCACCCCGACAGGGGACCTACGAGCAGTACTTC. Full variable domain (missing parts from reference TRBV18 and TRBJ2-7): NAGVMQNPRHLVRRRGQEARLRCSPMKGHSHVYWYRQLPEEGLKFMVYLQKENIIDESGMPKERFSAEFPKEGPSILRIQQVVRGDSAAYFCASSPRQGTYEQYFGPGTRLTVT.

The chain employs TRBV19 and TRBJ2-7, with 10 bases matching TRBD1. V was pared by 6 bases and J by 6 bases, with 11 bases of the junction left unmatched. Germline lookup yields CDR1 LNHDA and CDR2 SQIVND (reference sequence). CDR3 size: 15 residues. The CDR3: CASRQTGGVRVEQYF. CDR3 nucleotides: TGTGCCAGTAGACAGACAGGGGGCGTTAGGGTCGAGCAGTACTTC.

CDR3 coding DNA: TGTGCCAGCAGTGACGATAACTCGCGGGAGCAGTTCTTC. Protein: CASSDDNSREQFF. The chain is built from TRBV25-1 and TRBJ2-1; no definite D call. Germline V CDR1 and CDR2: MGHDK, SYGVNS. The CDR3 runs 13 residues. V lost 3 bases and J lost 10, with 13 bases in between.

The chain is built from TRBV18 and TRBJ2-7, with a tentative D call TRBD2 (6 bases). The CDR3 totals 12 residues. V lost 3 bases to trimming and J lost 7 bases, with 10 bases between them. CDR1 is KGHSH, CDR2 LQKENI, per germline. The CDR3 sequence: CASSPGRGEQYF. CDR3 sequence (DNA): TGTGCCAGCTCACCCGGCCGGGGGGAGCAGTACTTC.

CDR3 DNA sequence: TGTGCCAGCAGCAGGATGGCAGGGTTGGGCACTGAAGCTTTCTTT. Protein product: CASSRMAGLGTEAFF. V is TRBV7-2 and J is TRBJ1-1; TRBD1 is a possible D gene (5 bases). CDR1 is SGHTA and CDR2 is FQGNSA in the germline V gene. The length of the CDR3 is 15 residues. The V gene lost 5 bases and the J gene lost 4 bases, with 17 bases spanning the gap.